The entry below gives a single TCR beta chain sequence along with its context. Its antigen is not identified. Cells designated naive CD8 were CD45RO-negative and were positively selected for CCR7, with terminally differentiated effector memory CD45RA+ cells excluded. Recent vaccinations or acute infections were absent in the healthy HIV-negative adult donors. Assay used: immunoSEQ multiplex PCR; TCRdb lists only in-frame clones, some missing. The sample carries 560,000 or so clones, around 96% recorded once. This record comes from a study of shared clonotypes between healthy human individuals. Whole-study findings and limits: Of the naive CD4 clonotypes, approximately 5% were shared across a few donors.

The sample consisted of naive CD8+ T cells sorted from blood. The sequence derives from a woman in her twenties or thirties in good health.

The CDR3 is CASSFPRWGRLGNEQFF. The CDR3 DNA reads as TGTGCCAGCAGCTTCCCCCGGTGGGGACGACTTGGAAATGAGCAGTTCTTC. The chain couples TRBV7-9 to TRBJ2-1; D tentatively reads TRBD1 or TRBD2 (5 bases each). CDR3 length: 17 amino acids. V was cut by 3 bases and J by 7 bases, with 22 bases left in between. Germline assignment: CDR1 SEHNR and CDR2 FQNEAQ (reference sequence).